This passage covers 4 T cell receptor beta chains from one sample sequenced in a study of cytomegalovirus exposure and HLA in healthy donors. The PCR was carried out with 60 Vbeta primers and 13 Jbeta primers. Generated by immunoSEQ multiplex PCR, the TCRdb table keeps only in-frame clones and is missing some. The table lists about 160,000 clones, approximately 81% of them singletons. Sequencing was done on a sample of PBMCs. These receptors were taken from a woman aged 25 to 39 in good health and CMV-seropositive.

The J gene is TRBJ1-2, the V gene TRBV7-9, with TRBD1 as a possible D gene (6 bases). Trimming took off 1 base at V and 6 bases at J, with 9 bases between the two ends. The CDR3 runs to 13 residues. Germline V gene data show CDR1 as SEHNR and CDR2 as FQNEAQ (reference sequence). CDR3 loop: CASSLGAGDGYTF. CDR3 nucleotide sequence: TGTGCCAGCAGCTTAGGAGCAGGGGATGGCTACACCTTC.

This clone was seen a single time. The CDR3 region is CASSLRRNSGANVLTF. The CDR3 bases are TGTGCCAGCAGCTTACGCAGGAACTCTGGGGCCAACGTCCTGACTTTC. The V call is TRBV7-2, the J call TRBJ2-6; D is uncertain. V was pared by 2 bases and J by 0 bases, with 8 bases between. The CDR3 is 16 amino acids. Germline CDR1 SGHTA, CDR2 FQGNSA.

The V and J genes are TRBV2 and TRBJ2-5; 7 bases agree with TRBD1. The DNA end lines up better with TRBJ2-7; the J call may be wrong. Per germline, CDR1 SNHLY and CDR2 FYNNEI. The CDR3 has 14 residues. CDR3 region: CASSEGQRPYEQYF. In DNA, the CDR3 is TGTGCCAGCTCTGAGGGACAGAGACCCTACGAGCAGTACTTC.

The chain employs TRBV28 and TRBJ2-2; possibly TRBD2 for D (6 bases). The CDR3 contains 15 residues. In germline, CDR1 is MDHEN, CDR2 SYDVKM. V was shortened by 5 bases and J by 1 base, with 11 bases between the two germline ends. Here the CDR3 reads CASSPTSLNTGELFF. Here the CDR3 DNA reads TGTGCCAGCAGTCCCACTAGCCTGAACACCGGGGAGCTGTTTTTT.